This T cell receptor (beta chain) stems from a study of blood T cell repertoires in COVID-19. Study-level background: T cells, B-cell-depleted T cells, or PBMCs provided the cDNA or gDNA that served as material.

Across 20 to 25 US areas, participants ranged in age from roughly 18 to 95 years. As handled by the study authors: Estimation of nucleated cell counts relied on the amplification of reference gene primers. Here immunoSEQ multiplex PCR was the method, and the copy in TCRdb shows in-frame clones only, minus some. The V and J calls and clone size were taken over from that table, and D and trimming were inferred from the DNA. Here the sample spans under 500,000 clones, nearly 90% being singletons. The sample consisted of PBMCs or T cells enriched from blood (not recorded which). The origin of this receptor is a woman under 30 with acute COVID-19.

CDR3 sequence: CASSPQGRGTEAFF. As DNA, the CDR3 is TGTGCCAGCAGCCCGCAGGGTCGGGGGACTGAAGCTTTCTTT. The rearrangement joins TRBV3-1 (or the pseudogene TRBV3-2) to TRBJ1-1; perhaps TRBD1 as D (5 bases). The length of the CDR3 is 14 residues. The V and J ends lost 4 bases and 5 bases respectively, with 14 bases between them. Germline-derived CDR1 and CDR2 are LGHDT and YNNKEL (reference sequence).